What follows describes a single TCR beta chain. Its specific antigen is unknown. Sequenced using a NextSeq 550. The Human TCR Profiling Kit (MiLaboratory) was used to make UMI-labeled 5' RACE TRB cDNA libraries. The full amount of extracted RNA was used for cDNA synthesis, and the full amount of resulting cDNA was used for PCR amplification. Libraries were prepared in parallel using an identical number of PCR cycles. In the original analysis: With a requirement of at least two reads per UMI, MIGEC and MiXCR extracted about 50,000 +/- 10,000 unique UMI-labeled TRB cDNA molecules per library. Each library averaged roughly 36,000 +/- 9,600 functional in-frame TRB CDR3 nucleotide clonotypes without stop codons. Diversity metrics, including normalized Shannon-Wiener and Chao1, were computed in VDJtools after downsampling to 5000 UMI-labeled TRB molecules per sample. VDJtools was used to calculate clonotype-size-weighted physicochemical properties of the central five CDR3 residues, namely interaction energy, strength, volume and Kidera factor 4. TCRdb reprocessed the reads into one record per CDR3 protein sequence, lacking DNA. The V and J calls shown here were made by TCRdb, not taken from the authors' results. The table kept for this sample lists tens of thousands of distinct CDR3 sequences. About 1.5% of the sample is held by the ten biggest clonotypes.

This sample stems from a study of CXCR3-negative and CXCR3-positive naive CD8 T cells (dated by TCRdb to 2018 to 2020). A note on the overall study: About 150 million TRB reads were obtained in total, roughly 1.5 +/- 0.3 million reads per library. Diversity and physicochemical repertoire analyses covered 10 to 11 donors pooled from two independent experiments. For the TRBV-TRBJ cluster analysis, the naive subsets came from 5 or 6 donors, while the memory cells came from 3 donors. Broad study findings and their caveats: Freshly isolated PBMCs were used for most assays because CXCR3 expression partially decreased after cryopreservation. Because surface CD5, which has been linked to self-reactivity in mice, was comparable between naive subsets, TCR interaction strength was also inferred from TRB CDR3 physicochemical properties. Compared with CXCR3-negative naive cells, CXCR3-positive naive cells had TRB CDR3s with higher hydrophobicity (lower Kidera factor 4), lower energy, and higher strength and volume indices. Within the same donor, TRBV-TRBJ usage looked similar between naive CXCR3-negative and CXCR3-positive cells, but memory cells had distinct patterns. Comparably high repertoire diversity was found in both naive subsets, whereas much lower repertoire diversity was found in memory CD8+ T cells.

Each CD8+ T cell subset was flow-sorted in triplicate, with about 320,000 cells per subset placed directly into RLT lysis buffer. To keep memory contaminants out, a stringent definition of naive CD8+ T cells was applied: CD45RO-CCR7+CD27+CD95-. Peripheral blood mononuclear cells were isolated from buffy coats by standard density gradient centrifugation. A FACSAria III was used to flow-sort naive CXCR3-negative and CXCR3-positive CD8+ T cells. An RNeasy Mini Kit was used to extract total RNA from the sorted cells. The sample consisted of naive CXCR3- CD8+ T cells from blood. Per the publication, the cell subset or site label means: CD45RO-CCR7+CD27+CD95- naive CD8+ T cells lacking CXCR3 (TNR3-). The TCR originated in a human donor in good health. Some clones in this sample may be carry-over from other donors' samples.

The CDR3 in this case is CASSEGTGPDTQYF. The rearranged segments are TRBV6-1 and TRBJ2-3. From the cysteine through the phenylalanine, the CDR3 covers 14 amino acids. No nucleotide data were recorded. The germline V gene supplies CDR1 MNHNS and CDR2 SASEGT.